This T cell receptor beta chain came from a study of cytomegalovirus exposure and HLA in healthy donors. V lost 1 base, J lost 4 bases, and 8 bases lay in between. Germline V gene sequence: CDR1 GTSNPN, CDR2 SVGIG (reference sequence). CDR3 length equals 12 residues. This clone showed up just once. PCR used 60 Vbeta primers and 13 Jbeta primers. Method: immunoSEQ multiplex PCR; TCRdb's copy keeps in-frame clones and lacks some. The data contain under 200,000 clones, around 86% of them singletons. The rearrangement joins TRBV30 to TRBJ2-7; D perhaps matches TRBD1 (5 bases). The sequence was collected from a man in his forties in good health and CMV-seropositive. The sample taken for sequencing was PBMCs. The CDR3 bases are TGTGCCTGGAGTGCCCAGGGTTACGAGCAGTACTTC. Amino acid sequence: CAWSAQGYEQYF.